A single sample is the source of the 9 T cell receptor beta chains below, sequenced in a study of patients and donors after allogeneic stem cell transplantation. TCRdb recomputed calls from the RT-PCR reads with MiXCR, one row per CDR3 protein. The sample has some 92,000 distinct CDR3 sequences; around 46% are singletons. The specimen sequenced was blood, either unsorted or a sorted T cell fraction (not recorded which). Receptor source: a human donor who was either an allogeneic HSCT recipient or a stem cell or donor lymphocyte infusion donor (not recorded which). It is not recorded whose cells these are; they may come from a transplant donor.

This clonotype was detected ten times or more. The chain combines TRBV29-1 with TRBJ1-2, with D tentatively TRBD1 (5 bases). Trimming took 4 bases from V and 10 from J, leaving 13 bases between them. In germline, CDR1 is SQVTM, CDR2 ANQGSEA. The CDR3 covers 11 residues. This CDR3 reads CSVAQGGDYTF. CDR3 in DNA: TGCAGCGTTGCCCAGGGAGGGGACTACACCTTC.

This clonotype was counted once. The chain has TRBV28 and TRBJ1-1; maybe TRBD1 (6 bases). The ends were cut back, 5 bases at V and 1 base at J, with 14 bases in the middle. Germline lookup yields CDR1 MDHEN and CDR2 SYDVKM. This CDR3 region has 15 residues. CDR3 region: CASSQQGLGNTEAFF. The CDR3 DNA follows: TGTGCCAGCAGTCAACAGGGCTTGGGGAACACTGAAGCTTTCTTT.

This clonotype was recorded a few times. This chain connects TRBV20-1 to TRBJ1-2; D might be TRBD1 (6 bases). Trimming cost V 3 bases and J 4 bases, with 21 bases left between them. Looked up from germline, CDR1 is DFQATT and CDR2 is SNEGSKA (reference sequence). The CDR3 covers 16 residues. The CDR3 is CSARGQPEGGTYGYTF. The CDR3 nucleotides read TGCAGTGCTAGGGGACAACCTGAGGGGGGTACCTATGGCTACACCTTC.

The chain uses TRBV11-2 and TRBJ2-5; TRBD1 or TRBD2 may be the D gene (6 bases each). CDR1 is SGHAT and CDR2 is FQNNGV in the germline V gene. V was shortened by 9 bases and J by 4 bases, with 24 bases between the two germline ends. This CDR3 has 16 residues. CDR3 region: CASATIPGGLLETQYF. CDR3 nucleotides: TGTGCCAGTGCGACTATACCTGGGGGGCTTTTAGAGACCCAGTACTTC.

This clonotype has just a few counts. The chain has TRBV6-5 and TRBJ1-3, with 11 nucleotides matching TRBD1. With V trimmed by 6 bases and J by 0 bases, 7 bases remained unmatched. CDR1 and CDR2 (germline): MNHEY, SVGAGI. The CDR3 runs to 17 residues. In nucleotides, the CDR3 is TGTGCCAGCAGGCGGACAGGGGGCCTCAGCTCTGGAAACACCATATATTTT. The encoded protein is CASRRTGGLSSGNTIYF.

J is TRBJ1-6 and V is TRBV12-3 or TRBV12-4; 7 nucleotides align to TRBD1. The CDR3 is made up of 15 amino acids. V lost 5 bases to trimming and J lost 5 bases; unmatched junction nucleotides: 6. As DNA, the CDR3 is TGTGCCAGCAGTCCCTCAGGGGGTGATAATTCACCCCTCCACTTT. Translation gives CASSPSGGDNSPLHF.

The chain recombines TRBV5-1 with TRBJ2-7; unclear D gene. The CDR3 is 14 amino acids. The V gene's germline CDR1 is SGHRS and CDR2 YFSETQ. With 5 bases removed from V and 2 bases from J, the gap between germline ends came to 14 bases. CDR3 residues: CASSRDFDTYEQYF. For the CDR3, the DNA is TGCGCCAGCAGTAGAGACTTCGACACCTACGAGCAGTACTTC. The whole variable domain, remainder taken from reference TRBV5-1 and TRBJ2-7, is KAGVTQTPRYLIKTRGQQVTLSCSPISGHRSVSWYQQTPGQGLQFLFEYFSETQRNKGNFPGRFSGRQFSNSRSEMNVSTLELGDSALYLCASSRDFDTYEQYFGPGTRLTVT.

The chain couples TRBV29-1 to TRBJ1-5; 9 bases map to TRBD1. Trimming at V came to 6 bases and at J to 5 bases, leaving 8 bases not matched to a gene. The V gene's germline CDR1 is SQVTM and CDR2 ANQGSEA. The CDR3 loop spans 14 amino acids. CDR3 loop: CSVAQGASDQPQHF. CDR3 nucleotide sequence: TGCAGCGTCGCACAGGGGGCCTCTGATCAGCCCCAGCATTTT.

The chain has TRBV5-5 and TRBJ1-2; TRBD1 is a possible D gene (5 bases). There are 14 residues in the CDR3. Looked up from germline, CDR1 is SGHKS and CDR2 is YYEKEE (reference sequence). Trimming stripped 3 bases from V and 0 bases from J, with 9 bases between. In DNA, the CDR3 is TGTGCCAGCAGCTACGCGGGGGCTAACTATGGCTACACCTTC. Residues: CASSYAGANYGYTF.